Described below is a single T cell receptor (beta chain) sequence and its context. The antigen remains unidentified. This sample was included in a study of cytomegalovirus exposure and HLA in healthy donors. Overall study results and limits: In an earlier analysis, productive rearrangement rates for most beta V segments clustered near 87% or 30%. The only immune exposure information that was available was CMV serostatus.

These donors counted as nominally healthy when sampled, but unrecorded immune exposures were likely. The PCR contained 60 Vbeta and 13 Jbeta primers. Data came from immunoSEQ multiplex PCR; TCRdb stores just in-frame clones and leaves some out. Among roughly 190,000 clones listed, roughly four fifths were seen once. This clonotype was sampled from a woman in her twenties or thirties in good health and CMV-seropositive. The specimen sequenced was PBMCs.

CDR3 sequence: CASSLAVVPGGETQYF. CDR3 DNA sequence: TGTGCCAGCAGCTTAGCGGTAGTTCCGGGGGGAGAGACCCAGTACTTC. The genes are TRBV7-9 and TRBJ2-5, with TRBD2 identical over 7 bases. Germline V gene data show CDR1 as SEHNR and CDR2 as FQNEAQ (reference sequence). After removal of 0 bases from V and 4 bases from J, the junction contained 8 bases not matched to a gene. The length of the CDR3 is 16 residues.